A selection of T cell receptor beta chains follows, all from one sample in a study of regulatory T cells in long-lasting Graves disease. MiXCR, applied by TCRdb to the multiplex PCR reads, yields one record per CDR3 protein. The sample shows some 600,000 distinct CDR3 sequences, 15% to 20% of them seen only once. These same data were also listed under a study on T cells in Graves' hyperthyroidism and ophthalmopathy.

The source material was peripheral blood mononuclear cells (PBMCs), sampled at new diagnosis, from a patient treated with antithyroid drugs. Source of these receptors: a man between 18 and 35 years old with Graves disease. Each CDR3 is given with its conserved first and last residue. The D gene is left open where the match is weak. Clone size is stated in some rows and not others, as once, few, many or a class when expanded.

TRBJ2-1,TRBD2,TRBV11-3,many,CASSSRTSEIPKQFF,TGTGCCAGCAGCTCCAGGACTAGCGAAATACCGAAGCAGTTCTTC
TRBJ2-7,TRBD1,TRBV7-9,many,CASRPDRASSYEQYF,TGTGCCAGCAGGCCTGACAGGGCAAGCTCCTACGAGCAGTACTTC
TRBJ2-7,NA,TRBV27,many,CASGRAYEQYF,TGTGCCAGCGGACGGGCCTACGAGCAGTACTTC
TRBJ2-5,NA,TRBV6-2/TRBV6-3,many,CASSYFTGQETQYF,TGTGCCAGCAGTTACTTCACAGGCCAAGAGACCCAGTACTTC
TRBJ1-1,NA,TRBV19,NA,CASSIPRLNTEAFF,TGTGCCAGTAGTATCCCCCGCCTGAACACTGAAGCTTTCTTT
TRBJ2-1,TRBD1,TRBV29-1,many,CSVVWDRGYIEQFF,TGCAGCGTTGTGTGGGACAGGGGCTATATTGAGCAGTTCTTC
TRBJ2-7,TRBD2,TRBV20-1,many,CSAVGTSAYEQYF,TGCAGTGCTGTCGGGACTAGCGCGTACGAGCAGTACTTC
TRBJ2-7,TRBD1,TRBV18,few,CASSPGTGTITYEQYF,TGTGCCAGCTCACCCGGGACAGGGACAATAACCTACGAGCAGTACTTC
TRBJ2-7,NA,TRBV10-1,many,CASSESGQKYEQYF,TGCGCCAGCAGTGAGTCGGGGCAGAAGTACGAGCAGTACTTC
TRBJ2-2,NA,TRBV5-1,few,CASSYSVPGELFF,TGCGCCAGCAGCTACTCAGTGCCCGGGGAGCTGTTTTTT
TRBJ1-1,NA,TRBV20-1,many,CSARDPRANTEAFF,TGCAGTGCTAGAGATCCCCGGGCGAACACTGAAGCTTTCTTT
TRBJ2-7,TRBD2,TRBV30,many,CACQILAGVSEQYF,TGTGCCTGTCAAATACTAGCGGGAGTAAGCGAGCAGTACTTC
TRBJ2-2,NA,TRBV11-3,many,CASSSDRANTGELFF,TGTGCCAGCAGCTCGGACAGAGCGAACACCGGGGAGCTGTTTTTT
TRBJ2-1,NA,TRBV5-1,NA,CASSLVGTRRSYNEQFF,TGCGCCAGCAGCTTGGTAGGGACTCGCCGCTCCTACAATGAGCAGTTCTTC
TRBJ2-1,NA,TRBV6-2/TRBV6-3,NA,CASSYPPRRVSYNEQFF,TGTGCCAGCAGTTACCCCCCCCGGCGGGTGTCCTACAATGAGCAGTTCTTC
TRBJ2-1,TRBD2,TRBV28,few,CASRPAGGPCNEQFF,TGTGCCAGCAGGCCAGCGGGAGGGCCGTGCAATGAGCAGTTCTTC
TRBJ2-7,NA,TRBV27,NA,CASSPEFGRPYEQYF,TGTGCCAGCAGTCCGGAATTTGGGCGCCCCTACGAGCAGTACTTC
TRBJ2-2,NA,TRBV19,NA,CASSQVGTRASTGELFF,TGTGCCAGTAGCCAAGTCGGAACCAGGGCTTCTACCGGGGAGCTGTTTTTT
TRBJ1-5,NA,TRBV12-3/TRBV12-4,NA,CASEKGGSNQPQHF,TGTGCCAGCGAAAAGGGGGGTAGCAATCAGCCCCAGCATTTT
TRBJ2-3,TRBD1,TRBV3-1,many,CASSQGQSEGDTQYF,TGTGCCAGCAGCCAGGGACAGTCTGAGGGAGATACGCAGTATTTT
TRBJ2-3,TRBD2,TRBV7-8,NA,CASSLVAGGTTDTQYF,TGTGCCAGCAGCTTAGTGGCGGGAGGGACAACAGATACGCAGTATTTT
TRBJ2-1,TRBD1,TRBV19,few,CASTHDRGSYNEQFF,TGTGCCAGTACCCACGACAGGGGGTCCTACAATGAGCAGTTCTTC
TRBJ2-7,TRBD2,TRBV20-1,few,CSAAVSGRYSYEQYF,TGCAGTGCTGCGGTTAGCGGGAGGTACTCCTACGAGCAGTACTTC
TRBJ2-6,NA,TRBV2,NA,CATGTLSSGANVLTF,TGTGCCACTGGGACTCTGAGCTCTGGGGCCAACGTCCTGACTTTC
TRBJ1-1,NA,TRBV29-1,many,CSVAVSSTEAFF,TGCAGCGTGGCGGTCAGTTCCACTGAAGCTTTCTTT
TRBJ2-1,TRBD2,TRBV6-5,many,CASSYGEGEFF,TGTGCCAGCAGTTACGGGGAGGGAGAGTTCTTC